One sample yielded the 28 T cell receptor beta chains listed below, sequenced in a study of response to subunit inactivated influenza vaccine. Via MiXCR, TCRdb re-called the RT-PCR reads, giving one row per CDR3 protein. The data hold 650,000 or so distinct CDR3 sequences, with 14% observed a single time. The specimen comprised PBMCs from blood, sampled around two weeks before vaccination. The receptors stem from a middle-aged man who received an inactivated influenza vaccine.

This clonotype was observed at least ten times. Here the CDR3 DNA reads TGCGCCAGCAGCCCACCGGGACTAGCGGGAAACACCGGGGAGCTGTTTTTT. It codes for CASSPPGLAGNTGELFF. V is TRBV5-1 and J is TRBJ2-2, with 13 bases lining up with TRBD2. The CDR3 is 17 residues long. V shed 4 bases, J shed 2 bases, and the junction held 5 bases outside the gene matches. CDR1 is SGHRS, CDR2 YFSETQ, per germline.

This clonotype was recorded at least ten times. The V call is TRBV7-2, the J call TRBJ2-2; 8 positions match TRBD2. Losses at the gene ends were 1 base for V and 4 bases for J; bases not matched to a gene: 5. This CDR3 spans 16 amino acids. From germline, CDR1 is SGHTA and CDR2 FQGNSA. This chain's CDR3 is CASSLGRGGGTGELFF. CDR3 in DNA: TGTGCCAGCAGCTTAGGACGGGGGGGCGGCACCGGGGAGCTGTTTTTT.

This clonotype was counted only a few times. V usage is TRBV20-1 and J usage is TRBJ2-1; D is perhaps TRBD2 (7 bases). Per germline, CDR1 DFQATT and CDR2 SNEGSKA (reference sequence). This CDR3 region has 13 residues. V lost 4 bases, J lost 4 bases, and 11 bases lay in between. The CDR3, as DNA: TGCAGTGCTACCAAGGGGGGGTACAATGAGCAGTTCTTC. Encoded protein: CSATKGGYNEQFF.

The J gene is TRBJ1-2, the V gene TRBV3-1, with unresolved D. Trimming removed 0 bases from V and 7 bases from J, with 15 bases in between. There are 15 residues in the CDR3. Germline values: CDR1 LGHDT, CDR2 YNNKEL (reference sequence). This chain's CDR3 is CASSQDTPPARGYTF. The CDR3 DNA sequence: TGTGCCAGCAGCCAAGATACCCCTCCCGCGCGTGGCTACACCTTC.

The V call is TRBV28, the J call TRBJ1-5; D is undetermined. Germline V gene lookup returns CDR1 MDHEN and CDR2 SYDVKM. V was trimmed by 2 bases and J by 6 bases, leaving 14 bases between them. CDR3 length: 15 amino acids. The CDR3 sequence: CASSLGVAGFQPQHF. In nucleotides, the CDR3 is TGTGCCAGCAGTTTAGGGGTAGCGGGGTTTCAGCCCCAGCATTTT.

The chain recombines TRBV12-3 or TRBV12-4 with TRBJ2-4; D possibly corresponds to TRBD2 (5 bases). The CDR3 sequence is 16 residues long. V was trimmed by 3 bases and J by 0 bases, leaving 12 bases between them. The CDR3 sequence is CASSFFQGLAKNIQYF. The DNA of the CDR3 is TGTGCCAGCAGTTTCTTTCAAGGACTAGCCAAAAACATTCAGTACTTC.

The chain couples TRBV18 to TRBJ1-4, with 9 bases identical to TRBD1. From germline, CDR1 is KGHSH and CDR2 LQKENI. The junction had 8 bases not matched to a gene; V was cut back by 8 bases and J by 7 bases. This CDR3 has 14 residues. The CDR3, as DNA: TGTGCCAGCAGCCGGGGACAGGGAGGTGAAAAACTGTTTTTT. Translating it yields CASSRGQGGEKLFF.

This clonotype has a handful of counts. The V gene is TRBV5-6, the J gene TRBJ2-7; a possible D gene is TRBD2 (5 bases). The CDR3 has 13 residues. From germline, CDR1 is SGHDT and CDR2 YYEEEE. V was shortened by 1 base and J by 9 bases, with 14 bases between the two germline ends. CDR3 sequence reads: CASSLNRVRVQYF. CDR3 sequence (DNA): TGTGCCAGCAGCTTGAATAGGGTGAGGGTGCAGTACTTC.

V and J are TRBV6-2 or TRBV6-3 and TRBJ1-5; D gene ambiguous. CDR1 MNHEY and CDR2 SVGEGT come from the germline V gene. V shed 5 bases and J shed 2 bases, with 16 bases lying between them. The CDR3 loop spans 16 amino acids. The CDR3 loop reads CASSPSGPGRNQPQHF. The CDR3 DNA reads TGTGCCAGCAGTCCCTCGGGCCCCGGGCGCAATCAGCCCCAGCATTTT.

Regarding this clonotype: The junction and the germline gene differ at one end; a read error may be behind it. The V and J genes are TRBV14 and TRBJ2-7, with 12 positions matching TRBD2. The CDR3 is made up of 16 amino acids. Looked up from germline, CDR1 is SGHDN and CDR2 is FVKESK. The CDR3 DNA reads TGTGCCAGCAGCCACACTAGCGGGAGGATCTCCTACGACCAGTACTTC. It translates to CASSHTSGRISYDQYF.

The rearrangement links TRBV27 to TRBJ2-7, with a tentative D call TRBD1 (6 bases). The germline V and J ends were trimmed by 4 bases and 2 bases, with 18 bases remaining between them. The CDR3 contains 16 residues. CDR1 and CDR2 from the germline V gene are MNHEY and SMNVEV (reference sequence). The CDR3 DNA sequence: TGTGCCAGCAGTTCAATAACAAACAGGGTTACCTACGAGCAGTACTTC. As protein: CASSSITNRVTYEQYF.

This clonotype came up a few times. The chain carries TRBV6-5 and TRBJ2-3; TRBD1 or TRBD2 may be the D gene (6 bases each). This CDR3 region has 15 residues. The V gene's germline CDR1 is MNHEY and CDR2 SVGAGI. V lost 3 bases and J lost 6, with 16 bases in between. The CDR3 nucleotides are TGTGCCAGCAGTTATAAGGAGGGGGGACGGGATACGCAGTATTTT. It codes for CASSYKEGGRDTQYF.

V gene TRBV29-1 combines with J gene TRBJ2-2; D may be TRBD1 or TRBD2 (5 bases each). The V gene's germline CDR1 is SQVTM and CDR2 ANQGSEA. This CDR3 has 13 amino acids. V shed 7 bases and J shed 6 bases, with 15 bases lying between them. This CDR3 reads CSAEVGTSGELFF. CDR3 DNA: TGCAGCGCTGAGGTGGGGACCTCCGGGGAGCTGTTTTTT.

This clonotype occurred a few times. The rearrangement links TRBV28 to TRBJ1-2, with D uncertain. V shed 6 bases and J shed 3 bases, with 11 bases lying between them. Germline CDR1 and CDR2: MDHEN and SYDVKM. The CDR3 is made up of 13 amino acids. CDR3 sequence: CASRKGVDYGYTF. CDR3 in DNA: TGTGCCAGCAGGAAGGGAGTAGACTATGGCTACACCTTC.

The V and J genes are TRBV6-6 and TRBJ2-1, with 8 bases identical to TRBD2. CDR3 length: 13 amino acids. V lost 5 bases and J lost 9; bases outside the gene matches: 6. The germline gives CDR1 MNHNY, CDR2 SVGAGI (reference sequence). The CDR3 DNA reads TGTGCCAGCAGTAAACCGGGACTAGTTGAGCAGTTCTTC. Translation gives CASSKPGLVEQFF.

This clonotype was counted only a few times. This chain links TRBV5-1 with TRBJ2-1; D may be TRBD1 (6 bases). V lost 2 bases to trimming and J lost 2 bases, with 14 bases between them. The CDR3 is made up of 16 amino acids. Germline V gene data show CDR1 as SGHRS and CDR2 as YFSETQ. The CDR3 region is CASSLQGFETYNEQFF. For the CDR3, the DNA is TGCGCCAGCAGCTTACAGGGTTTTGAAACCTACAATGAGCAGTTCTTC. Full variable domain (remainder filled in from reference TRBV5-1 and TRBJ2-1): KAGVTQTPRYLIKTRGQQVTLSCSPISGHRSVSWYQQTPGQGLQFLFEYFSETQRNKGNFPGRFSGRQFSNSRSEMNVSTLELGDSALYLCASSLQGFETYNEQFFGPGTRLTVL.

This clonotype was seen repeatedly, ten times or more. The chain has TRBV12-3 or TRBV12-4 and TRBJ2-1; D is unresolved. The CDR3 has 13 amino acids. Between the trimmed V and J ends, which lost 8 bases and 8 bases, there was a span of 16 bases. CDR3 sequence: CASGQRSLDEQFF. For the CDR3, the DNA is TGTGCCAGCGGGCAACGCTCCCTCGATGAGCAGTTCTTC.

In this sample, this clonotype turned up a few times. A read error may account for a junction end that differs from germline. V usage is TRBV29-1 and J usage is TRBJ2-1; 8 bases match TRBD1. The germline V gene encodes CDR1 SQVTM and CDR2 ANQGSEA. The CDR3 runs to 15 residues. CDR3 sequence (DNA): TGCAGCGTCAAAACCGGGACAGGCTCCCACAATGAGCAGTTCTTC. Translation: CSVKTGTGSHNEQFF.

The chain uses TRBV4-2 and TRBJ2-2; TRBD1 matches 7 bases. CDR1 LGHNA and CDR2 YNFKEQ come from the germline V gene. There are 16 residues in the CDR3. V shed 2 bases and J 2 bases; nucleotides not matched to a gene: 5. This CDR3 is CASSQLRDSNTGELFF. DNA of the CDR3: TGTGCCAGCAGCCAACTCCGGGACAGTAACACCGGGGAGCTGTTTTTT.

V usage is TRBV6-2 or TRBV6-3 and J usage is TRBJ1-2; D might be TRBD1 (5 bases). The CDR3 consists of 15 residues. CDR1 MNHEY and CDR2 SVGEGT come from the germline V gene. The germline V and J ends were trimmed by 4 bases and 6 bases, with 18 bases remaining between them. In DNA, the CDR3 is TGTGCCAGCAGTTCGGCAGGGACTTTGTTGAATGGCTACACCTTC. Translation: CASSSAGTLLNGYTF.

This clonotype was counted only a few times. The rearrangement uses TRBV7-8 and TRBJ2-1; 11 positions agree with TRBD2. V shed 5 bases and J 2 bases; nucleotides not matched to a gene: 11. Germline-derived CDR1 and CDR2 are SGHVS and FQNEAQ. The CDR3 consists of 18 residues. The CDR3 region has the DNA TGTGCCAGCAGCCCAACCATTAGCGGGAGGGGCGCCTACAATGAGCAGTTCTTC. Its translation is CASSPTISGRGAYNEQFF.

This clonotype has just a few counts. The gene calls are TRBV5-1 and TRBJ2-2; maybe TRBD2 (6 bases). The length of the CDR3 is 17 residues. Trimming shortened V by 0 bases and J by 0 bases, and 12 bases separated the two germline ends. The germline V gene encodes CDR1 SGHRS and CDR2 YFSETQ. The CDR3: CASSLGVLASNTGELFF. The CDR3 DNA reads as TGCGCCAGCAGCTTGGGTGTACTAGCCTCGAACACCGGGGAGCTGTTTTTT.

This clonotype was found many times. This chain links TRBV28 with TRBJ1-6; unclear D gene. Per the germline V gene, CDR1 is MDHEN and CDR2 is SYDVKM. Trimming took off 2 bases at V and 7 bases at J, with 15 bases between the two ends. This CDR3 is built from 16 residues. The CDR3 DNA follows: TGTGCCAGCAGTTTACATAATCGGATCTTCAATTCACCCCTCCACTTT. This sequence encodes CASSLHNRIFNSPLHF.

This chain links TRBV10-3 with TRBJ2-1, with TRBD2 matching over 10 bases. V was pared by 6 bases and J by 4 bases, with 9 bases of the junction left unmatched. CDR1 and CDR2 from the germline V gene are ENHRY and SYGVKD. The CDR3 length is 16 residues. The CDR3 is CAIRVERGGLYNEQFF. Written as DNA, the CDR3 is TGTGCCATCAGGGTCGAGCGGGGGGGCCTATACAATGAGCAGTTCTTC.

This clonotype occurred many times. In DNA form, the CDR3 reads TGCGCCAGCAGCTTGTCGGGACAGGGGCCCACAAGCTCCTACGAGCAGTACTTC. It is translated as CASSLSGQGPTSSYEQYF. V is TRBV5-1 and J is TRBJ2-7; TRBD1 matches at 10 bases. Germline V CDR1 and CDR2: SGHRS, YFSETQ. The junction had 10 bases not matched to a gene; V was cut back by 1 base and J by 0 bases. This CDR3 spans 18 amino acids. The complete variable domain, with remaining parts taken from reference TRBV5-1 and TRBJ2-7, reads KAGVTQTPRYLIKTRGQQVTLSCSPISGHRSVSWYQQTPGQGLQFLFEYFSETQRNKGNFPGRFSGRQFSNSRSEMNVSTLELGDSALYLCASSLSGQGPTSSYEQYFGPGTRLTVT.

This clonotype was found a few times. As DNA, the CDR3 is TGTGCCAGCAGTCCCAGGTCGGGGGACGAGACCCAGTACTTC. Amino acids: CASSPRSGDETQYF. This sequence joins TRBV12-3 or TRBV12-4 and TRBJ2-5; a weak D match, TRBD2 (6 bases). The CDR3 extends over 14 amino acids. Trimming pared 5 bases from V and 5 bases from J, leaving 15 bases between.

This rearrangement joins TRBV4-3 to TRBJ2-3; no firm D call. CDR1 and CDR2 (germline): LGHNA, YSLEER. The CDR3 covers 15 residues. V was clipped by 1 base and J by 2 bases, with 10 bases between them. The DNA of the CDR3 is TGCGCCAGCAGCCAAGTTGGGGTTCTCACAGATACGCAGTATTTT. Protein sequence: CASSQVGVLTDTQYF.

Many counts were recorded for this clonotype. The CDR3 is CASGNYEQYF. The CDR3 nucleotides read TGCGCCAGCGGCAATTACGAGCAGTACTTC. The chain employs TRBV10-2 and TRBJ2-7; no definite D call. This CDR3 contains 10 residues. The V end was cut by 8 bases, the J end by 4 bases, with 6 bases between. From germline, CDR1 is WSHSY and CDR2 SAAADI.